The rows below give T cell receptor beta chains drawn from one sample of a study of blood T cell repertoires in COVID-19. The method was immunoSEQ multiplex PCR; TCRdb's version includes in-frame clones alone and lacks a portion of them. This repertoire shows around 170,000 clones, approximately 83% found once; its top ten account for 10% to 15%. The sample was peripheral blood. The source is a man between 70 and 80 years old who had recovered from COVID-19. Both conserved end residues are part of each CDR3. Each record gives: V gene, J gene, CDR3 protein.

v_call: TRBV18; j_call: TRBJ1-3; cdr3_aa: CASSPLTGASGNTIYF
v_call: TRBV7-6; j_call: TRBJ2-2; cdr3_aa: CASSLEAGSNTGELFF
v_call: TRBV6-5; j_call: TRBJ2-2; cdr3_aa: CASSRAGGTGELFF
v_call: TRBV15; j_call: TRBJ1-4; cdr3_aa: CATSRDPLGAREKLFF
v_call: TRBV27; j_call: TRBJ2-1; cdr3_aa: CASRGTSGRLSYNEQFF
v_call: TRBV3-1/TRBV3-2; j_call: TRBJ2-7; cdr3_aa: CASSLGTGVSYEQYF
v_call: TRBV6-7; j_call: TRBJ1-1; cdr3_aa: CASSHWGEGAIPDTEAFF
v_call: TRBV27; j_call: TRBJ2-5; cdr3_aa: CASSVDRVHETQYF
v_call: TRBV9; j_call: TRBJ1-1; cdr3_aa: CASSTSGAGVTEAFF
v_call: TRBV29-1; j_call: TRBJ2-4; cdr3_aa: CSVEFLAGVKNIQYF
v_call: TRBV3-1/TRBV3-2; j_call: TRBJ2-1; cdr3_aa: CASSQDLNEQFF
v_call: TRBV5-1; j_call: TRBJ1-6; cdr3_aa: CASSAGQEGTLHF
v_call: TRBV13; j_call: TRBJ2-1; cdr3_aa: CASSLEGLAGVSDYNEQFF
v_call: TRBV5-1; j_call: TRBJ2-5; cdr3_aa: CASSLNSPSFTETQYF
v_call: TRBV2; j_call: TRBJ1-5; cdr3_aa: CASSDQGGAGQPQHF
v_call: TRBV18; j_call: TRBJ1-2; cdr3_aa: CASSPPLRRGLIDGYTF
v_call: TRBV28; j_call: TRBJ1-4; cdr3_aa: CASSTYRRTNEKLFF
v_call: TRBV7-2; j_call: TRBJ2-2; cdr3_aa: CASRLMAGELFF